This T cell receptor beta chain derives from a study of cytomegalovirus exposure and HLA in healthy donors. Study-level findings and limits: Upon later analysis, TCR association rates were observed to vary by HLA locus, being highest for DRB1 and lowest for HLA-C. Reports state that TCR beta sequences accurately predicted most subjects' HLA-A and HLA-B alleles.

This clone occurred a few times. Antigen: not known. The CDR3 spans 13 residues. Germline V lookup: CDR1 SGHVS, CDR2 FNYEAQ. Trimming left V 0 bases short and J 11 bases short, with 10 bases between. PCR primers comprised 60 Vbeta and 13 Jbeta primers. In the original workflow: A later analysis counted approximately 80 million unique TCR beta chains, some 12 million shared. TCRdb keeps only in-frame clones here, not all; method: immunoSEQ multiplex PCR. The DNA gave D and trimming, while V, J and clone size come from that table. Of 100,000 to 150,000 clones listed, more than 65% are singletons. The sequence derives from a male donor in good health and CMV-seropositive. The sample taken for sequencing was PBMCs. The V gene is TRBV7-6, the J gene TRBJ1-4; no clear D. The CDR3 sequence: CASSLARLGKLFF. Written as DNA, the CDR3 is TGTGCCAGCAGCTTAGCTCGGCTCGGGAAACTGTTTTTT.